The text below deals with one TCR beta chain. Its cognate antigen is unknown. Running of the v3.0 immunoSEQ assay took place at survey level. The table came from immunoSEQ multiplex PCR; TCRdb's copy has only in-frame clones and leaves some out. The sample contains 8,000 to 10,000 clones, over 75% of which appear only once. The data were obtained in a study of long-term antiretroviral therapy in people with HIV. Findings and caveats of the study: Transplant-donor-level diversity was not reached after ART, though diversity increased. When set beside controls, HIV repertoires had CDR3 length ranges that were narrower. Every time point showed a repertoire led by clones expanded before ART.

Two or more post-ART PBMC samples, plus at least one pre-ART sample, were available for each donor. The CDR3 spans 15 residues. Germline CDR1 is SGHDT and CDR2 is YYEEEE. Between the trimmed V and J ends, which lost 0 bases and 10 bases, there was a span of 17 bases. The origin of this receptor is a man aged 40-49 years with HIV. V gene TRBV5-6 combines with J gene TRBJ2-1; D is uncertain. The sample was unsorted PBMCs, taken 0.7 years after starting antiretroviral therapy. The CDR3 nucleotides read TGTGCCAGCAGCTTGGCCCCCGGACGAAATAGGGAGCAGTTCTTC. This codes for CASSLAPGRNREQFF.